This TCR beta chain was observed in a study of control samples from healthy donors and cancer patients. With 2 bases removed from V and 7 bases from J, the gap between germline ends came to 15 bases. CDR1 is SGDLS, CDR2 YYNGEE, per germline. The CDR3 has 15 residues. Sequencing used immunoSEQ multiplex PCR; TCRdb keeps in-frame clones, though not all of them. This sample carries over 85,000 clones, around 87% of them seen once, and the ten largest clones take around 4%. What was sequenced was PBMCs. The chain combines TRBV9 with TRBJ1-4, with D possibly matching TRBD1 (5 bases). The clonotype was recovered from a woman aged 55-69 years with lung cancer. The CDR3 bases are TGTGCCAGCAGCGTTGCTGGGGGATTCTCTGAAAAACTGTTTTTT. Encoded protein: CASSVAGGFSEKLFF.